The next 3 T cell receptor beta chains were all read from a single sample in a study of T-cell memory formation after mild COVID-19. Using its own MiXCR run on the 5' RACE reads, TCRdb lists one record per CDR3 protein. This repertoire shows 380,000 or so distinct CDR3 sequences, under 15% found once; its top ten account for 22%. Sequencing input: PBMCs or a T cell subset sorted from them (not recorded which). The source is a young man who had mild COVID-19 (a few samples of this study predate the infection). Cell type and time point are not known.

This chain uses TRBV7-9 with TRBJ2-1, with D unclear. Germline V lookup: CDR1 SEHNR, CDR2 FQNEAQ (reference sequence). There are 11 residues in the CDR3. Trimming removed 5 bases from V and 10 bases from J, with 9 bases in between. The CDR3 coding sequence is TGTGCCAGCAGCCGTACAAGAGAGCAGTTCTTC. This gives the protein CASSRTREQFF. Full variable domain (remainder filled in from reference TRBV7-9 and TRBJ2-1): DTGVSQNPRHKITKRGQNVTFRCDPISEHNRLYWYRQTLGQGPEFLTYFQNEAQLEKSRLLSDRFSAERPKGSFSTLEIQRTEQGDSAMYLCASSRTREQFFGPGTRLTVL.

CDR3 DNA: TGTGCCAGCAGCGTAGAGGGTTGGACAGGGGAACATGGCTACACCTTC. This translates into CASSVEGWTGEHGYTF. The V call is TRBV9, the J call TRBJ1-2; 9 bases line up with TRBD1. After removal of 0 bases from V and 6 bases from J, the junction contained 9 bases not matched to a gene. Germline assignment: CDR1 SGDLS and CDR2 YYNGEE. This CDR3 is built from 16 residues.

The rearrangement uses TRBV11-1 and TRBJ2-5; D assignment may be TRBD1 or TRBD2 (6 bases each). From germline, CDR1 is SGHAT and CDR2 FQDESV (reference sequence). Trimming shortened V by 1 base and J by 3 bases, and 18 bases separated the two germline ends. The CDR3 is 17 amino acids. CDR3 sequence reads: CASSLVAGPRGEETQYF. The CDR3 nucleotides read TGTGCCAGCAGCTTAGTCGCGGGGCCGAGGGGGGAAGAGACCCAGTACTTC.